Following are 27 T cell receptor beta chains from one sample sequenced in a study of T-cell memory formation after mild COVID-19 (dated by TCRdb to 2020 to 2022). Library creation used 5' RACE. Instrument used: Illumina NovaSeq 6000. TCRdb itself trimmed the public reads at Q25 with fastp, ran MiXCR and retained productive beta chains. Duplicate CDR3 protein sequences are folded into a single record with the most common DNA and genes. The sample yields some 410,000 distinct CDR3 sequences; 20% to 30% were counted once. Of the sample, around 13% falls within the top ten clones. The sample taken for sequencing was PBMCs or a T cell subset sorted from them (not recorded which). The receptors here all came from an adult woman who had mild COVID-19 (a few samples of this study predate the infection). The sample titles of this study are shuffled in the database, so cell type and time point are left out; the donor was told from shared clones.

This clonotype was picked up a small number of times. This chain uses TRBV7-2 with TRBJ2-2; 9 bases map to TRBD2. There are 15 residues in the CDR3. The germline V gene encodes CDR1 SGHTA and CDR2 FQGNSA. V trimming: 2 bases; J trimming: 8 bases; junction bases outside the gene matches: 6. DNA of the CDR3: TGTGCCAGCAGCTTAATGACTAGCGGTGGTGGGGAGCTGTTTTTT. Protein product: CASSLMTSGGGELFF.

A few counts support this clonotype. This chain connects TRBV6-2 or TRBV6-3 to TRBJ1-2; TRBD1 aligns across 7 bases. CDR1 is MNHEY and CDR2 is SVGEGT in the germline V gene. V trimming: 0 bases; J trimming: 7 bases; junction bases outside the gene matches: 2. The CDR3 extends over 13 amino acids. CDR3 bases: TGTGCCAGCAGTTACTCGGACAGGACTGGCTACACCTTC. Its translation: CASSYSDRTGYTF.

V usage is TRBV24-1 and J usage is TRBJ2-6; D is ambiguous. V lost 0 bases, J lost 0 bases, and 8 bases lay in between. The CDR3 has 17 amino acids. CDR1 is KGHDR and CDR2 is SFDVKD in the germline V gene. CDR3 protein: CATSDLPHNSGANVLTF. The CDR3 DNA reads TGTGCCACCAGTGATTTGCCACATAACTCTGGGGCCAACGTCCTGACTTTC.

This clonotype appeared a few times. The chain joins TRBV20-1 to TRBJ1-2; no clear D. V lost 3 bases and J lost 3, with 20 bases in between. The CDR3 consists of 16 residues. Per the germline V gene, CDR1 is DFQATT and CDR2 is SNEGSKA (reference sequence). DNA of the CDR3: TGCAGTGCTAGCGGGGATACTAGGCCCCGCTACTATGGCTACACCTTC. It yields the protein CSASGDTRPRYYGYTF.

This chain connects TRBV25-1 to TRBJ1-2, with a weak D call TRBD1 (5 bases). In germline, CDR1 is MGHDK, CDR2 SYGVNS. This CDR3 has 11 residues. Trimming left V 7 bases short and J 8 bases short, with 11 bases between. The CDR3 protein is CASMVGGGYTF. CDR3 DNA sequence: TGTGCCAGCATGGTGGGGGGAGGCTACACCTTC.

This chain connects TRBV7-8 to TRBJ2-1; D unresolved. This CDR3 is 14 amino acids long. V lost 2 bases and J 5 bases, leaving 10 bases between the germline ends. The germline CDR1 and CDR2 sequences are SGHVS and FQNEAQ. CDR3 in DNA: TGTGCCAGCAGCTTACTGAATAGGGACAATGAGCAGTTCTTC. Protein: CASSLLNRDNEQFF.

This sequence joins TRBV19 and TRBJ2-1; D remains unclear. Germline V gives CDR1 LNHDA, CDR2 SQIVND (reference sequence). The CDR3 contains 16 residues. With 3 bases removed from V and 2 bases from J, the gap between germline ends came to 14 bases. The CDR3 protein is CASSMESSNPYNEQFF. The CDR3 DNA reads TGTGCCAGTAGTATGGAATCTAGTAACCCCTACAATGAGCAGTTCTTC.

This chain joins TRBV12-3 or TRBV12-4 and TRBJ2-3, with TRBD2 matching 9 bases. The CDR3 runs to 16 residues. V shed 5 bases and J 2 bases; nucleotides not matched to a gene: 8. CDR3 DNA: TGTGCCAGCAGTAACAGCGGGGGGCCCTCCACAGATACGCAGTATTTT. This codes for CASSNSGGPSTDTQYF.

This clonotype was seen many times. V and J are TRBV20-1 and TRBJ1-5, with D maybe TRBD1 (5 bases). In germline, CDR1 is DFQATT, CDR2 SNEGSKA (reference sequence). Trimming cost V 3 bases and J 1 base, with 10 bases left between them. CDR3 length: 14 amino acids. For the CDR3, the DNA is TGCAGTGCTAGGTCGGACATGAGCAATCAGCCCCAGCATTTT. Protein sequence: CSARSDMSNQPQHF.

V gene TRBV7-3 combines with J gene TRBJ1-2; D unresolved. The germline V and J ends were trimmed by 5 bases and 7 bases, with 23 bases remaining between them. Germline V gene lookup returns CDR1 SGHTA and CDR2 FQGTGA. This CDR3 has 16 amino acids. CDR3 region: CASSPGQTSRTSGYTF. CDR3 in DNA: TGTGCCAGCAGCCCAGGTCAGACTTCCAGGACGAGTGGCTACACCTTC.

The CDR3 spells CAIRSLEADTQYF. CDR3 nucleotides: TGTGCCATCAGGTCTTTGGAAGCAGATACGCAGTATTTT. This rearrangement joins TRBV10-3 to TRBJ2-3; D remains unclear. CDR1 ENHRY and CDR2 SYGVKD come from the germline V gene. The CDR3 consists of 13 residues. The V and J ends lost 6 bases and 4 bases respectively, with 11 bases between them.

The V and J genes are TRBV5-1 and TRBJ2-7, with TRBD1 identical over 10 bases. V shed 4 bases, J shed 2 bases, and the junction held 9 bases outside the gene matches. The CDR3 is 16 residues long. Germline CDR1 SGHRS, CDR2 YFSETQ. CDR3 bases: TGCGCCAGCAGCCCTCCAGGGACAGGGGCCGCCTACGAGCAGTACTTC. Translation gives CASSPPGTGAAYEQYF. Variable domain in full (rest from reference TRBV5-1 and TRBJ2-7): KAGVTQTPRYLIKTRGQQVTLSCSPISGHRSVSWYQQTPGQGLQFLFEYFSETQRNKGNFPGRFSGRQFSNSRSEMNVSTLELGDSALYLCASSPPGTGAAYEQYFGPGTRLTVT.

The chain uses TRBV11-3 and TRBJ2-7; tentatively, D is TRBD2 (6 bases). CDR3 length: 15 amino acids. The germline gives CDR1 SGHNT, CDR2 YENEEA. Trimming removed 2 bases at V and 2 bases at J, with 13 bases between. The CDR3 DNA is TGTGCCAGCAGCTTATTTAGCGGCGGAACCTACGAGCAGTACTTC. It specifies CASSLFSGGTYEQYF.

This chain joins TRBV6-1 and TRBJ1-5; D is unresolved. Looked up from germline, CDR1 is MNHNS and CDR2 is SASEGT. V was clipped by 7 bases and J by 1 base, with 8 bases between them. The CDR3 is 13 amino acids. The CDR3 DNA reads TGTGCCAGCAAGGCCGCCAGCAATCAGCCCCAGCATTTT. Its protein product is CASKAASNQPQHF.

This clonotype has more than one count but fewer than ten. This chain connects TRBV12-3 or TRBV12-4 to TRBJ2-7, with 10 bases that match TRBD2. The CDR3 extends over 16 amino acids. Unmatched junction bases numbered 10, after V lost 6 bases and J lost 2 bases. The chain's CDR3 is CASSLHTSGTAYEQYF. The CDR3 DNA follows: TGTGCCAGCAGCCTTCATACTAGCGGGACAGCCTACGAGCAGTACTTC.

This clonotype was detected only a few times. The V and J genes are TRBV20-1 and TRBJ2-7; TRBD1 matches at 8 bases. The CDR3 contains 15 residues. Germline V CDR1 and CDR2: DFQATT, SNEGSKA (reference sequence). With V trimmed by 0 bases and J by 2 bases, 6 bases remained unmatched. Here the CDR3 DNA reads TGCAGTGCTAGAGATCAAACAGGGGGGACCTACGAGCAGTACTTC. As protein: CSARDQTGGTYEQYF.

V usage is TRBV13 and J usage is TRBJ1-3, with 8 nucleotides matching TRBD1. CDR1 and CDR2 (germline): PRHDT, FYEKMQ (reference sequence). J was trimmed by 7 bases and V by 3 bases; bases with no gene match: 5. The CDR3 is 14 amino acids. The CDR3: CASSFGQGLNTIYF. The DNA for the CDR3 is TGTGCCAGCAGCTTCGGACAGGGTTTGAACACCATATATTTT.

The CDR3 loop is CASSHKRNTYEQYF. The CDR3 DNA reads as TGCGCCAGCAGCCACAAGCGGAATACCTACGAGCAGTACTTC. The rearrangement joins TRBV4-3 to TRBJ2-7; maybe TRBD2 (5 bases). Germline assignment: CDR1 LGHNA and CDR2 YSLEER. V was pared by 3 bases and J by 2 bases, with 11 bases between. The CDR3 extends over 14 amino acids.

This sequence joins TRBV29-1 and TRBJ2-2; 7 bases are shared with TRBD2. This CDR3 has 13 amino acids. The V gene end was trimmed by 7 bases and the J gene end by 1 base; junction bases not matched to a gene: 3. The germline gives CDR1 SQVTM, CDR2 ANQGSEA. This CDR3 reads CSAQRGNTGELFF. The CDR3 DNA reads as TGCAGCGCACAGCGGGGGAACACCGGGGAGCTGTTTTTT.

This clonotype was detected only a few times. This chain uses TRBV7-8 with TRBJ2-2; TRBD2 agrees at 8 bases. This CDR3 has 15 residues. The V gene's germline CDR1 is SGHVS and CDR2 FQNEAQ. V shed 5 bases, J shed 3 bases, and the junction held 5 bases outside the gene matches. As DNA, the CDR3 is TGTGCCAGCAGCCAGACTAGCGCCCACACCGGGGAGCTGTTTTTT. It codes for CASSQTSAHTGELFF.

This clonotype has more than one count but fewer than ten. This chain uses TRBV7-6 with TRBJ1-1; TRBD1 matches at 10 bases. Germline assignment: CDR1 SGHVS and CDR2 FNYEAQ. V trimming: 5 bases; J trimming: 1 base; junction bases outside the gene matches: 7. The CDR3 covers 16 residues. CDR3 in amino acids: CASSPRQGATNTEAFF. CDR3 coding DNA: TGTGCCAGCAGCCCGCGACAGGGGGCAACGAACACTGAAGCTTTCTTT.

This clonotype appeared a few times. The chain's CDR3 is CASSVGLASYEQYF. For the CDR3, the DNA is TGTGCCAGCAGCGTAGGGCTAGCCAGCTACGAGCAGTACTTC. V usage is TRBV9 and J usage is TRBJ2-7; maybe TRBD2 (5 bases). Trimming cost V 0 bases and J 3 bases, with 10 bases left between them. The V gene's germline CDR1 is SGDLS and CDR2 YYNGEE. The CDR3 extends over 14 amino acids.

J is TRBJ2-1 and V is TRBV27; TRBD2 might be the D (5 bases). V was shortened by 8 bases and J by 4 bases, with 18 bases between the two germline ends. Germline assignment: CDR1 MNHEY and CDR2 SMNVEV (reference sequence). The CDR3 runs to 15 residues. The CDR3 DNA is TGTGCCAGCTGGTCCATGGAACTAGGTTACAATGAGCAGTTCTTC. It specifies CASWSMELGYNEQFF.

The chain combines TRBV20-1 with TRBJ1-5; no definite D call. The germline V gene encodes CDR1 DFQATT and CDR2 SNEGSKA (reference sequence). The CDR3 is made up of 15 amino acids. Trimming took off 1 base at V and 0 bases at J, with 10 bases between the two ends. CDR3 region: CSARVRGYSNQPQHF. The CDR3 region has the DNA TGCAGTGCTAGAGTCCGGGGTTATAGCAATCAGCCCCAGCATTTT.

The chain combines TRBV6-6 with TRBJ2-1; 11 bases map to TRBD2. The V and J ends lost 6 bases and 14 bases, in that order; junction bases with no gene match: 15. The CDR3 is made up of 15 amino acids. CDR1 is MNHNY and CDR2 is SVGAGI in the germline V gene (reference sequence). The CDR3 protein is CASRQTGTSGFREFF. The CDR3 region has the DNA TGTGCCAGCAGGCAAACCGGGACTAGCGGATTCCGAGAGTTCTTC.

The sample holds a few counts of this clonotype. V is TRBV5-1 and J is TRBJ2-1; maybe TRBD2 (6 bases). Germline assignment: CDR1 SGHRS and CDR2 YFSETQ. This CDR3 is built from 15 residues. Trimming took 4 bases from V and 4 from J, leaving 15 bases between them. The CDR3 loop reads CASSEQPGDYNEQFF. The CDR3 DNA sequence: TGCGCCAGCAGCGAGCAACCGGGGGATTACAATGAGCAGTTCTTC.

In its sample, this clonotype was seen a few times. This chain's CDR3 is CSAAGGATYEQYF. DNA for the CDR3: TGCAGTGCAGCGGGGGGCGCAACCTACGAGCAGTACTTC. The V gene is TRBV20-1, the J gene TRBJ2-7, with TRBD2 matching over 9 bases. The junction had 5 bases not matched to a gene; V was cut back by 6 bases and J by 2 bases. CDR3 size: 13 residues. The germline V gene has CDR1 DFQATT and CDR2 SNEGSKA (reference sequence).